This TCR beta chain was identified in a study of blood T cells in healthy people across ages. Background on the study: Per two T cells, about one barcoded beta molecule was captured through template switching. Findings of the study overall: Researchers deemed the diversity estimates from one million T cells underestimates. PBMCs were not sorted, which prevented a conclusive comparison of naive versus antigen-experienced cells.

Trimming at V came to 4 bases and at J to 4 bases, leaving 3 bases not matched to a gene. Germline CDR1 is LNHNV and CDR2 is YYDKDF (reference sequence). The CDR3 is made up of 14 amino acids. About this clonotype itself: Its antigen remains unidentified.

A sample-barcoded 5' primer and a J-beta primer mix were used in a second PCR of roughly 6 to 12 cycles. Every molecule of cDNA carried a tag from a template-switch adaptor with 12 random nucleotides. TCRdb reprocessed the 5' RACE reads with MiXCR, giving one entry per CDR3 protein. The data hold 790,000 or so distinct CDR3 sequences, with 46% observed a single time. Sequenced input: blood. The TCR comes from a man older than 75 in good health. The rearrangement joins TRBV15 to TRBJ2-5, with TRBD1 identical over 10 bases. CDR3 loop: CATSIGTGVETQYF. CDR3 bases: TGTGCCACCAGCATAGGGACAGGGGTAGAGACCCAGTACTTC.